One and the same sample provided the 17 T cell receptor beta chains below, sequenced in a study of blood T cell repertoires in COVID-19. TCRdb's copy holds only in-frame clones and misses some; the assay was immunoSEQ multiplex PCR. The table has 180,000 or so clones, approximately 83% seen once. The source material was peripheral blood. Every receptor here comes from a woman aged 40-49 years with COVID-19, enrolled during active disease.

The chain employs TRBV2 and TRBJ2-2; D is undetermined. Trimming removed 2 bases at V and 5 bases at J, with 21 bases between. CDR3 length equals 18 residues. Germline V gives CDR1 SNHLY, CDR2 FYNNEI. The CDR3 region is CASSEWPLEQPKTGELFF. The CDR3 DNA reads TGTGCCAGCAGTGAATGGCCTTTGGAACAGCCTAAGACCGGGGAGCTGTTTTTT.

V and J are TRBV19 and TRBJ2-2; 8 positions match TRBD1. Per the germline V gene, CDR1 is LNHDA and CDR2 is SQIVND (reference sequence). The V gene end was trimmed by 6 bases and the J gene end by 1 base; junction bases not matched to a gene: 4. The CDR3 sequence is 15 residues long. CDR3 sequence reads: CASRDTGGNTGELFF. CDR3 nucleotides: TGTGCCAGTAGGGACACAGGGGGGAACACCGGGGAGCTGTTTTTT. The variable domain in full, completed from reference TRBV19 and TRBJ2-2, reads DGGITQSPKYLFRKEGQNVTLSCEQNLNHDAMYWYRQDPGQGLRLIYYSQIVNDFQKGDIAEGYSVSREKKESFPLTVTSAQKNPTAFYLCASRDTGGNTGELFFGEGSRLTVL.

This sequence joins TRBV6-4 and TRBJ1-1; D is unresolved. Per germline, CDR1 MRHNA and CDR2 SNTAGT. Trimming cost V 0 bases and J 1 base, with 9 bases left between them. This CDR3 comprises 15 residues. CDR3 protein: CASSDSQFSNTEAFF. As DNA, the CDR3 is TGTGCCAGCAGTGACTCGCAGTTTTCGAACACTGAAGCTTTCTTT.

This clone was recorded a few times. The chain joins TRBV6-5 to TRBJ1-1; 9 nucleotides agree with TRBD1. J was trimmed by 4 bases and V by 6 bases; bases with no gene match: 0. The CDR3 contains 12 residues. Germline V gene sequence: CDR1 MNHEY, CDR2 SVGAGI. The CDR3 loop reads CASRQGATEAFF. The CDR3 DNA reads TGTGCCAGCAGACAGGGGGCCACTGAAGCTTTCTTT.

This CDR3 reads CASSVATGGQYGYTF. In DNA form, the CDR3 reads TGTGCCAGCAGCGTAGCTACGGGGGGACAATATGGCTACACCTTC. The chain joins TRBV9 to TRBJ1-2, with D maybe TRBD1 (6 bases). CDR1 is SGDLS and CDR2 is YYNGEE in the germline V gene. V was pared by 0 bases and J by 5 bases, with 14 bases between. CDR3 length equals 15 residues.

A few counts support this clone. The V gene is TRBV7-9, the J gene TRBJ1-5; TRBD1 might be the D (5 bases). V was cut by 3 bases and J by 4 bases, with 16 bases left in between. The CDR3 consists of 16 residues. Germline loops: CDR1 SEHNR, CDR2 FQNEAQ (reference sequence). The CDR3 region is CASSFGLGPLNQPQHF. The CDR3, as DNA: TGTGCCAGCAGCTTCGGGTTGGGGCCGCTTAATCAGCCCCAGCATTTT.

This clone has a handful of counts. The gene calls are TRBV27 and TRBJ1-6, with TRBD1 matching over 10 bases. Germline CDR1 is MNHEY and CDR2 is SMNVEV (reference sequence). The CDR3 contains 15 residues. The J segment lost 9 bases and the V segment lost 6 bases, leaving 8 bases of the junction unmatched. Here the CDR3 DNA reads TGTGCCAGCAGCTCCCCGACAGGGGGCAGTTCACCCCTCCACTTT. Encoded protein: CASSSPTGGSSPLHF.

V and J are TRBV5-1 and TRBJ2-7, with D maybe TRBD1 (6 bases). This CDR3 is 14 amino acids long. CDR1 is SGHRS, CDR2 YFSETQ, per germline. Trimming removed 4 bases at V and 3 bases at J, with 14 bases between. The CDR3 sequence: CASSHRDNGYEQYF. The CDR3 DNA is TGCGCCAGCAGCCACCGGGACAACGGCTACGAGCAGTACTTC.

The chain is built from TRBV6-5 and TRBJ2-1, with TRBD2 matching 8 bases. The CDR3 is made up of 16 amino acids. The germline gives CDR1 MNHEY, CDR2 SVGAGI. V dropped 1 base and J dropped 10; count of bases not matched to a gene: 12. The CDR3 bases are TGTGCCAGCAGTTACTTCCCCAGCGGGGGTCCAACCGAGCAGTTCTTC. Amino acids: CASSYFPSGGPTEQFF.

V and J are TRBV20-1 and TRBJ2-1; tentative D call: TRBD2 (5 bases). Trimming left V 5 bases short and J 8 bases short, with 7 bases between. This CDR3 contains 10 residues. The germline V gene has CDR1 DFQATT and CDR2 SNEGSKA (reference sequence). Written as DNA, the CDR3 is TGCAGTGCTGGACTCGATGAGCAGTTCTTC. Translating gives CSAGLDEQFF.

The V and J genes are TRBV2 and TRBJ2-5; possibly TRBD2 for D (5 bases). The CDR3 consists of 10 residues. The germline V gene has CDR1 SNHLY and CDR2 FYNNEI. V lost 7 bases, J lost 5 bases, and 5 bases lay in between. The CDR3 DNA reads as TGTGCCAGCACGGGGGAGACCCAGTACTTC. It codes for CASTGETQYF.

Ten or more counts support this clone. This chain uses TRBV14 with TRBJ1-6; TRBD1 aligns across 7 bases. V lost 4 bases and J lost 0; bases outside the gene matches: 6. Per the germline V gene, CDR1 is SGHDN and CDR2 is FVKESK. This CDR3 spans 17 amino acids. CDR3 in DNA: TGTGCCAGCAGCCGCTATACAGGGGCCTCCTATAATTCACCCCTCCACTTT. Its protein product is CASSRYTGASYNSPLHF.

This rearrangement joins TRBV5-5 to TRBJ2-2, with TRBD2 as a possible D gene (5 bases). V was clipped by 5 bases and J by 6 bases, with 14 bases between them. Germline values: CDR1 SGHKS, CDR2 YYEKEE (reference sequence). This CDR3 is 14 amino acids long. The DNA for the CDR3 is TGTGCCAGCAGACTTACCGGGGAAGCCGGGGAGCTGTTTTTT. This translates into CASRLTGEAGELFF.

This chain connects TRBV11-3 to TRBJ1-3; D remains unclear. The V end was cut by 2 bases, the J end by 0 bases, with 11 bases between. Germline V gives CDR1 SGHNT, CDR2 YENEEA. The CDR3 is 16 residues long. CDR3 loop: CASSLIGGSSGNTIYF. The CDR3 DNA sequence: TGTGCCAGCAGCTTAATCGGCGGGAGCTCTGGAAACACCATATATTTT. Variable domain in full (rest from reference TRBV11-3 and TRBJ1-3): EAGVVQSPRYKIIEKKQPVAFWCNPISGHNTLYWYLQNLGQGPELLIRYENEEAVDDSQLPKDRFSAERLKGVDSTLKIQPAELGDSAVYLCASSLIGGSSGNTIYFGEGSWLTVV.

V gene TRBV28 combines with J gene TRBJ1-5; 9 nucleotides match TRBD1. V lost 4 bases and J lost 5; bases outside the gene matches: 6. Germline CDR1 MDHEN, CDR2 SYDVKM. The CDR3 runs 15 residues. CDR3 residues: CASSSSGTGYQPQHF. The DNA for the CDR3 is TGTGCCAGCAGTTCCTCCGGGACAGGGTATCAGCCCCAGCATTTT.

The rearrangement links TRBV6-2 or TRBV6-3 to TRBJ1-3, with D hard to call. CDR3 length: 18 amino acids. Germline values: CDR1 MNHEY, CDR2 SVGEGT. V lost 0 bases to trimming and J lost 0 bases, with 15 bases between them. The CDR3 coding sequence is TGTGCCAGCAGTTACTCGTCTTTGGCAGGCCACTCTGGAAACACCATATATTTT. It specifies CASSYSSLAGHSGNTIYF.

The rearrangement joins TRBV19 to TRBJ2-7; 8 bases align to TRBD2. The CDR3 is 15 amino acids. The V gene's germline CDR1 is LNHDA and CDR2 SQIVND (reference sequence). V was pared by 10 bases and J by 6 bases, with 17 bases of the junction left unmatched. The DNA of the CDR3 is TGTGCCACCCGAGGTAGGGAAGCGGGAGTGGGCGAGCAGTACTTC. Translated: CATRGREAGVGEQYF. Full variable domain (missing parts from reference TRBV19 and TRBJ2-7): DGGITQSPKYLFRKEGQNVTLSCEQNLNHDAMYWYRQDPGQGLRLIYYSQIVNDFQKGDIAEGYSVSREKKESFPLTVTSAQKNPTAFYLCATRGREAGVGEQYFGPGTRLTVT.